The subject of this entry is one T cell receptor (beta chain). Its antigen is unknown. Generated by immunoSEQ multiplex PCR, the TCRdb table keeps only in-frame clones and is missing some. The sample carries roughly 2.1 million clones, about 93% recorded once. The entry originates in a study of shared clonotypes between healthy human individuals. Overall study results and limits: Shared clonotypes across all four donors exceeded non-shared ones in generation probability.

CD45RO-negative, CCR7-selected cells formed the naive CD8 fraction, which excluded terminally differentiated effector memory CD45RA+ cells. The source is a young man in good health. Some clones in this sample may be carry-over from other donors' samples. The sample was naive CD8+ T cells from PBMCs.

The CDR3 nucleotides read TGTGCCAGCAGTTTATTCAGCGGGAGGGCCGGGGAGCTGTTTTTT. Translated, it gives CASSLFSGRAGELFF. The V and J genes are TRBV27 and TRBJ2-2, with 10 bases fitting TRBD2. Trimming took 1 base from V and 6 from J; bases not matched to a gene: 2. This CDR3 contains 15 residues. Germline V gives CDR1 MNHEY, CDR2 SMNVEV (reference sequence).